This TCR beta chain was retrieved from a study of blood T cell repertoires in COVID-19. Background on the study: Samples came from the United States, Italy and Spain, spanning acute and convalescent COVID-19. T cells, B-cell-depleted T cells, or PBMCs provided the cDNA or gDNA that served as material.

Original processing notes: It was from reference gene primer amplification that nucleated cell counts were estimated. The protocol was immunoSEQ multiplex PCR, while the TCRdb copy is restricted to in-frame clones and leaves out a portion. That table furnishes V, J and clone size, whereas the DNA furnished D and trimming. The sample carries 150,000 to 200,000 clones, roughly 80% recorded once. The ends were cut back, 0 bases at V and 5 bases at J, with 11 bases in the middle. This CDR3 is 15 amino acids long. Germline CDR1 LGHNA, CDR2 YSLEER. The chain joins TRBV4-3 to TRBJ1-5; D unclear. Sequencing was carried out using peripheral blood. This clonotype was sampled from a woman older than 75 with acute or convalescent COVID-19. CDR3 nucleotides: TGCGCCAGCAGCCAAGATGTGTGGAGCGATCAGCCCCAGCATTTT. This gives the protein CASSQDVWSDQPQHF.